The text below deals with one T cell receptor beta chain. The read terminates 3 residues ahead of where the CDR3 ends, so the germline J gene completes it. This CDR3 comprises 13 residues. Germline trimming cut 5 bases from V and 3 bases from J; bases unmatched to any gene: 3. Germline V gene data show CDR1 as SNHLY and CDR2 as FYNNEI. This sample is drawn from a study of T cells in women clearing cervical HPV infection. The table came from immunoSEQ multiplex PCR; TCRdb's copy has only in-frame clones and leaves some out. The table lists about 39,000 clones. Source material: blood buffy coat. J is TRBJ1-1 and V is TRBV2; 7 bases are a match to TRBD1. This receptor was obtained from a woman between 18 and 70 years old with a cervical HPV16 infection that either progressed to CIN3+ or cleared (not recorded which). This CDR3 reads CASSSTGYTEAFF. Partial CDR3 DNA: TGTGCCAGCAGTTCGACAGGGTACACTGAA. Supplemented by reference TRBV2 and TRBJ1-1, the full variable domain reads EPEVTQTPSHQVTQMGQEVILRCVPISNHLYFYWYRQILGQKVEFLVSFYNNEISEKSEIFDDQFSVERPDGSNFTLKIRSTKLEDSAMYFCASSSTGYTEAFFGQGTRLTVV.